This TCR beta chain was captured in a study of CD8+ T cells in alopecia areata. Indicated treatment: oral pan-JAK inhibitor, 5-10 mg twice daily. RNA extraction and reverse transcription yielded cDNA as sequencing template. TCRdb's copy holds only in-frame clones and misses some; the assay was immunoSEQ multiplex PCR. The sample lists about 260,000 clones, around three fifths seen once, with around 0.92% in the top ten. This clone was detected only once. The germline CDR1 and CDR2 sequences are SQVTM and ANQGSEA. The CDR3 sequence is 14 residues long. The germline V and J ends were trimmed by 4 bases and 2 bases, with 15 bases remaining between them.

The TCR comes from a human donor with alopecia areata. The source material was CD4+ T cells sorted from blood, sampled around week 53, from a patient treated with tofacitinib. The chain links TRBV29-1 to TRBJ2-7, with D perhaps TRBD2 (6 bases). In DNA, the CDR3 is TGCAGCGTTGCAACGACTAGTGAGACCTACGAGCAGTACTTC. Amino acid sequence: CSVATTSETYEQYF.